The 26 T cell receptor beta chains below all came from one sample that was sequenced in a study of CD8+ T cells in alopecia areata. cDNA reverse transcribed from extracted RNA served as the sequencing template. TCRdb keeps only in-frame clones here, not all; method: immunoSEQ multiplex PCR. The table has 150,000 to 200,000 clones, roughly 65% seen once. Treatment here: oral pan-JAK inhibitor, 5-10 mg twice daily. The sample consisted of CD4+ T cells sorted from blood, taken at week 4, from a patient treated with tofacitinib. Every receptor here comes from a human donor with alopecia areata.

V and J are TRBV29-1 and TRBJ2-7; D gene unclear. The CDR3 sequence is 14 residues long. In germline, CDR1 is SQVTM, CDR2 ANQGSEA. The V and J ends lost 4 bases and 2 bases respectively, with 15 bases between them. The CDR3 loop reads CSVVRRRGTYEQYF. The CDR3, as DNA: TGCAGCGTTGTACGACGAAGAGGAACCTACGAGCAGTACTTC.

This clone was found a few times. This chain uses TRBV5-4 with TRBJ1-1; D perhaps matches TRBD1 (5 bases). The CDR3 runs to 13 residues. CDR1 and CDR2 (germline): SGHNT, YYREEE (reference sequence). Trimming stripped 1 base from V and 3 bases from J, with 7 bases between. In DNA form, the CDR3 reads TGTGCCAGCAGCTTGTCCAGGGACACTGAAGCTTTCTTT. It codes for CASSLSRDTEAFF.

J is TRBJ2-1 and V is TRBV10-3; D not certain. CDR3 length equals 11 residues. In germline, CDR1 is ENHRY, CDR2 SYGVKD. V lost 10 bases, J lost 8 bases, and 12 bases lay in between. CDR3 DNA: TGTGCCACCTCAGGTGGCGATGAGCAGTTCTTC. Protein product: CATSGGDEQFF.

The rearrangement uses TRBV9 and TRBJ1-6; no clear D. The V gene's germline CDR1 is SGDLS and CDR2 YYNGEE. V gave up 3 bases and J gave up 6 bases, with 22 bases separating them. The CDR3 has 18 amino acids. The CDR3 region has the DNA TGTGCCAGCAGCGCAAGTGGGGAGGGCCGATATTTTAATTCACCCCTCCACTTT. Its protein product is CASSASGEGRYFNSPLHF.

This sequence joins TRBV6-6 and TRBJ2-2, with D unresolved. The CDR3 has 14 residues. Trimming shortened V by 10 bases and J by 4 bases, and 16 bases separated the two germline ends. CDR1 and CDR2 (germline): MNHNY, SVGAGI (reference sequence). The CDR3 coding sequence is TGTGCCACCCAGGCATCCTTGGGCACCGGGGAGCTGTTTTTT. This sequence encodes CATQASLGTGELFF.

In this sample, this clone turned up once. The chain recombines TRBV11-2 with TRBJ2-1; a weak D match, TRBD1 (6 bases). Trimming removed 8 bases from V and 4 bases from J, with 6 bases in between. The CDR3 covers 11 residues. CDR1 is SGHAT and CDR2 is FQNNGV in the germline V gene. CDR3 protein: CASDRYNEQFF. The CDR3 DNA reads as TGTGCCAGCGACAGGTACAATGAGCAGTTCTTC. Supplemented by reference TRBV11-2 and TRBJ2-1, the full variable domain reads EAGVAQSPRYKIIEKRQSVAFWCNPISGHATLYWYQQILGQGPKLLIQFQNNGVVDDSQLPKDRFSAERLKGVDSTLKIQPAKLEDSAVYLCASDRYNEQFFGPGTRLTVL.

The rearrangement joins TRBV5-4 to TRBJ2-7, with D possibly being TRBD1 (6 bases). The germline gives CDR1 SGHNT, CDR2 YYREEE (reference sequence). This CDR3 is built from 14 residues. V gave up 6 bases and J gave up 1 base, with 14 bases separating them. The DNA of the CDR3 is TGTGCCAGCAAAGAACAGGGTATGTCCTACGAGCAGTACTTC. Its protein is CASKEQGMSYEQYF.

V and J are TRBV6-6 and TRBJ1-1; D uncertain. The CDR3 runs to 13 residues. Per the germline V gene, CDR1 is MNHNY and CDR2 is SVGAGI (reference sequence). Trimming removed 7 bases from V and 4 bases from J, with 13 bases in between. The CDR3 DNA reads TGTGCCAGCACAGCCCCGGCGGTCACTGAAGCTTTCTTT. The encoded protein is CASTAPAVTEAFF.

This clone was counted only a few times. The chain carries TRBV29-1 and TRBJ2-2; D might be TRBD1 (5 bases). Germline V gives CDR1 SQVTM, CDR2 ANQGSEA. V lost 2 bases and J 4 bases, leaving 14 bases between the germline ends. CDR3 length: 15 amino acids. The CDR3 nucleotides read TGCAGCGTTGAAAGGCAGGGCCCGGGCACCGGGGAGCTGTTTTTT. Translated, it gives CSVERQGPGTGELFF.

V gene TRBV7-9 combines with J gene TRBJ2-1; D is perhaps TRBD2 (6 bases). The CDR3 length is 14 residues. Trimming took off 3 bases at V and 12 bases at J, with 18 bases between the two ends. The germline V gene encodes CDR1 SEHNR and CDR2 FQNEAQ (reference sequence). CDR3 nucleotide sequence: TGTGCCAGCAGCTTTGGGGGGACTCCGCCAACGCAGTTCTTC. Translation: CASSFGGTPPTQFF.

The sample holds a few counts of this clone. This sequence joins TRBV30 and TRBJ1-5; D perhaps matches TRBD1 (5 bases). This CDR3 contains 14 residues. V lost 4 bases, J lost 2 bases, and 12 bases lay in between. In germline, CDR1 is GTSNPN, CDR2 SVGIG (reference sequence). In DNA, the CDR3 is TGTGCCTGGACTCAGGGTAAGGGCAATCAGCCCCAGCATTTT. This sequence encodes CAWTQGKGNQPQHF.

The chain couples TRBV4-3 to TRBJ2-7; no reliable D call. Deletions cut 1 base from V and 3 bases from J, with 10 bases between. This CDR3 region has 14 residues. Germline CDR1 reads LGHNA; CDR2 reads YSLEER. CDR3 sequence: CASSQGWAVYEQYF. The DNA for the CDR3 is TGCGCCAGCAGCCAAGGATGGGCGGTCTACGAGCAGTACTTC.

The table lists this clone with a few counts. The rearrangement links TRBV29-1 to TRBJ2-2, with 10 bases matching TRBD2. Germline V CDR1 and CDR2: SQVTM, ANQGSEA. Unmatched junction bases numbered 5, after V lost 5 bases and J lost 2 bases. This CDR3 region has 15 residues. CDR3 sequence (DNA): TGCAGCGTTTCGGCTAGCGGGGGCAACACCGGGGAGCTGTTTTTT. Translated, it gives CSVSASGGNTGELFF.

The V gene is TRBV4-1, the J gene TRBJ1-1; maybe TRBD1 (5 bases). V was clipped by 0 bases and J by 5 bases, with 16 bases between them. The CDR3 has 16 residues. Germline lookup yields CDR1 MGHRA and CDR2 YSYEKL. CDR3 nucleotide sequence: TGCGCCAGCAGCCAAGATGGCGGGGCGGCGGGGACTGAAGCTTTCTTT. It is translated as CASSQDGGAAGTEAFF.

Only a few counts were recorded for this clone. The rearrangement uses TRBV25-1 and TRBJ1-2, with 7 positions matching TRBD1. Germline V gene sequence: CDR1 MGHDK, CDR2 SYGVNS. V gave up 0 bases and J gave up 1 base; unmatched junction bases: 5. The CDR3 length is 16 residues. The CDR3 here is CASSEYGTESNYGYTF. In nucleotides, the CDR3 is TGTGCCAGCAGTGAATATGGGACAGAGAGTAACTATGGCTACACCTTC.

This clone was found a few times. The genes are TRBV9 and TRBJ2-3; D call uncertain. Trimming pared 0 bases from V and 2 bases from J, leaving 7 bases between. This CDR3 comprises 14 residues. CDR1 SGDLS and CDR2 YYNGEE come from the germline V gene. The CDR3 sequence: CASSVGVTTDTQYF. Written as DNA, the CDR3 is TGTGCCAGCAGCGTAGGGGTTACCACAGATACGCAGTATTTT.

The V gene is TRBV29-1, the J gene TRBJ2-5; possibly TRBD1 for D (5 bases). Germline V gene lookup returns CDR1 SQVTM and CDR2 ANQGSEA. The CDR3 contains 12 residues. Trimming pared 5 bases from V and 1 base from J, leaving 8 bases between. CDR3 DNA sequence: TGCAGCGTTTCCCAGGGCCAAGAGACCCAGTACTTC. Amino acid sequence: CSVSQGQETQYF.

This clone appeared a few times. This chain connects TRBV29-1 to TRBJ2-7; D ambiguous. CDR3 length equals 14 residues. The V and J ends lost 6 bases and 9 bases respectively, with 24 bases between them. Germline CDR1 is SQVTM and CDR2 is ANQGSEA. This CDR3 is CSVILRVDGTWQYF. The CDR3 bases are TGCAGCGTCATCCTCCGCGTAGATGGTACGTGGCAGTACTTC.

A remark on this clone: The identical CDR3 is also encoded by other nucleotide sequences in the sample. The genes are TRBV29-1 and TRBJ1-5, with a weak D call TRBD1 (5 bases). The CDR3 spans 13 residues. V was shortened by 6 bases and J by 0 bases, with 9 bases between the two germline ends. The germline V gene has CDR1 SQVTM and CDR2 ANQGSEA. This CDR3 is CSVSRDSNQPQHF. The DNA of the CDR3 is TGCAGCGTATCCAGGGATAGCAATCAGCCCCAGCATTTT.

V gene TRBV11-2 combines with J gene TRBJ2-7, with TRBD2 matching 7 bases. Germline CDR1 is SGHAT and CDR2 is FQNNGV. Unmatched junction bases numbered 4, after V lost 1 base and J lost 4 bases. This CDR3 region has 14 residues. In DNA form, the CDR3 reads TGTGCCAGCAGCTTAGTTCGGGGGGAATACGAGCAGTACTTC. It translates to CASSLVRGEYEQYF.

This chain uses TRBV15 with TRBJ1-2; D not resolved. V was trimmed by 3 bases and J by 5 bases, leaving 10 bases between them. The CDR3 extends over 13 amino acids. Germline assignment: CDR1 LNHNV and CDR2 YYDKDF (reference sequence). The CDR3 nucleotides are TGTGCCACCAGCAGCTCGGGTCTTTATGGCTACACCTTC. Translated: CATSSSGLYGYTF. The full variable domain, rest sourced from reference TRBV15 and TRBJ1-2, is DAMVIQNPRYQVTQFGKPVTLSCSQTLNHNVMYWYQQKSSQAPKLLFHYYDKDFNNEADTPDNFQSRRPNTSFCFLDIRSPGLGDTAMYLCATSSSGLYGYTFGSGTRLTVV.

The chain joins TRBV6-1 to TRBJ2-2; D is unclear. The V and J ends lost 5 bases and 7 bases respectively, with 8 bases between them. Germline CDR1 is MNHNS and CDR2 is SASEGT. The CDR3 extends over 12 amino acids. DNA of the CDR3: TGTGCCAGCAGTTTCGATTTCGGGGAGCTGTTTTTT. As protein: CASSFDFGELFF.

This chain joins TRBV30 and TRBJ1-1; D possibly corresponds to TRBD1 (6 bases). The CDR3 length is 15 residues. The V end was cut by 4 bases, the J end by 0 bases, with 15 bases between. Germline CDR1 is GTSNPN and CDR2 is SVGIG (reference sequence). Here the CDR3 reads CAWNLGDTMNTEAFF. The CDR3 DNA reads TGTGCCTGGAACCTCGGGGACACAATGAACACTGAAGCTTTCTTT. The variable domain in full, with the rest retrieved from reference TRBV30 and TRBJ1-1, is SQTIHQWPATLVQPVGSPLSLECTVEGTSNPNLYWYRQAAGRGLQLLFYSVGIGQISSEVPQNLSASRPQDRQFILSSKKLLLSDSGFYLCAWNLGDTMNTEAFFGQGTRLTVV.

This clone was observed a single time. The chain employs TRBV9 and TRBJ2-1; 12 nucleotides line up with TRBD2. The CDR3 is 15 amino acids. The V gene's germline CDR1 is SGDLS and CDR2 YYNGEE. The V segment lost 7 bases and the J segment 8 bases; nucleotides outside the gene matches: 10. The CDR3 loop is CASGPSGGAFDEQFF. The CDR3 DNA reads as TGTGCCAGCGGGCCTAGCGGGGGGGCGTTCGATGAGCAGTTCTTC.

This clone was detected only once. The CDR3 DNA reads as TGCAGCGTGGGGGACAGGGGCTACTATGGCTACACCTTC. It encodes CSVGDRGYYGYTF. The chain combines TRBV29-1 with TRBJ1-2, with 10 positions matching TRBD1. Germline loops: CDR1 SQVTM, CDR2 ANQGSEA. Trimming removed 6 bases from V and 3 bases from J; junction bases left unmatched: 4. The CDR3 length is 13 residues.

This chain links TRBV27 with TRBJ2-7; D is perhaps TRBD2 (6 bases). The CDR3 runs to 12 residues. The germline V gene encodes CDR1 MNHEY and CDR2 SMNVEV (reference sequence). Deletions cut 6 bases from V and 4 bases from J, with 10 bases between. The CDR3 DNA reads as TGTGCCAGCAGGCGGGGTCTATACGAGCAGTACTTC. Its translation: CASRRGLYEQYF.